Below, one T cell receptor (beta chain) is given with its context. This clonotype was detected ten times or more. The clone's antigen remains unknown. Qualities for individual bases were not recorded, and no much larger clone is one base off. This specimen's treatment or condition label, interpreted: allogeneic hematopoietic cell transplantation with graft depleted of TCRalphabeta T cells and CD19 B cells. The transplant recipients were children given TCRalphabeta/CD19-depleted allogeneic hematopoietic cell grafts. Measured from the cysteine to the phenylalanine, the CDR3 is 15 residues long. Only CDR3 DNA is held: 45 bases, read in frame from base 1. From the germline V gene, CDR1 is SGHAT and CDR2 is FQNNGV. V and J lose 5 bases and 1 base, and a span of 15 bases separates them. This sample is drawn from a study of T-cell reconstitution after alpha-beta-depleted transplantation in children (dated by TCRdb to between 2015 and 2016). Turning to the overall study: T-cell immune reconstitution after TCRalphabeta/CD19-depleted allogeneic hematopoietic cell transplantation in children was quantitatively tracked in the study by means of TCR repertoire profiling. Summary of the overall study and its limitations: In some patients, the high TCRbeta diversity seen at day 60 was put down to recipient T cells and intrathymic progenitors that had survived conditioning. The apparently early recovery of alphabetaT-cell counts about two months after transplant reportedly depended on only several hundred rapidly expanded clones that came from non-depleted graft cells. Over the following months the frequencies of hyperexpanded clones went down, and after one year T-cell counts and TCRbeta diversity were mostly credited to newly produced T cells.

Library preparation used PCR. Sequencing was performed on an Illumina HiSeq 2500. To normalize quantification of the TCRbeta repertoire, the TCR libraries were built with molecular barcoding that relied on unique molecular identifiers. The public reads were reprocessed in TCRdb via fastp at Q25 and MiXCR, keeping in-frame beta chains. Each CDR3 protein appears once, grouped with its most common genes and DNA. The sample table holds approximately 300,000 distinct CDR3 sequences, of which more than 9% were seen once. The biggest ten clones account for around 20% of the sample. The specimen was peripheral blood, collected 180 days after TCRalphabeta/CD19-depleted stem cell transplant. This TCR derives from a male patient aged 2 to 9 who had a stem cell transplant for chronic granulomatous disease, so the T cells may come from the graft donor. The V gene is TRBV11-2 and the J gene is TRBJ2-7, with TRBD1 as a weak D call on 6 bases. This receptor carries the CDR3 CASSPGTTYSYEQYF. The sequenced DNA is TGTGCCAGCAGCCCCGGGACAACCTATTCCTACGAGCAGTACTTC.